This T cell receptor (beta chain) was identified during a study of T-cell memory formation after mild COVID-19 (dated by TCRdb to 2020 to 2022). Turning to the overall study: TCR sequence clusters from the two donors were found to be largely donor specific. In a couple of donors, T-cell clones that expanded and contracted after mild COVID-19 were tracked by sequencing TCRalpha and TCRbeta repertoires over time. Two young, previously healthy adult volunteers made up the cohort, one male and one female.

PBMCs were isolated by Ficoll-Paque density gradient centrifugation. The run used an Illumina NovaSeq 6000. TCRalpha and TCRbeta cDNA libraries were constructed by 5'RACE with constant-segment primers, with sample barcodes and unique molecular identifiers being introduced. RNA was extracted from every sample with Trizol reagent. Libraries were amplified in two PCR steps, with a second sample barcode and Illumina TruSeq adapters added in the second step. Sequencing of the libraries was done on an Illumina NovaSeq, producing 2 x 150 bp paired-end reads. Per the authors' processing: Demultiplexing of reads and collapsing into UMI-guided consensus sequences were performed with migec v1.2.7. With mixcr v2.1.11, UMI consensuses were aligned to TRA and TRB V and J templates and assembled into clonotypes. Expanded or contracted clonotypes were those called significant by both edgeR and NoisET, with noise models trained on biological replicates. For edgeR calls, the cutoffs were a false discovery rate-adjusted p below 0.01 and a log2 fold-change threshold of 1. As an exploratory analysis of dynamics, max-normalized trajectories of the 1000 most abundant clonotypes were examined with PCA combined with hierarchical clustering. The CD4 or CD8 phenotype of responding clones was assigned using the separately sequenced CD4+ and CD8+ repertoires. The public reads were reprocessed in TCRdb via fastp at Q25 and MiXCR, keeping in-frame beta chains. Under each unique CDR3 protein, matching rows form one entry showing the most common genes and DNA. For this entry, the V and J calls and clone size follow TCRdb and not the study's own pipeline. In this sample the table shows about 360,000 distinct CDR3 sequences, 13% to 15% of which occur a single time. Of the sample, 20% to 25% is held by the ten largest clones.

Looking up the germline V gene yields CDR1 LGHNA and CDR2 YNFKEQ. Inclusive of the bounding cysteine and phenylalanine, the CDR3 is 13 residues long. Only CDR3 DNA remains: 39 bases, in frame from the first base. Trimming leaves V shorter by 4 bases and J shorter by 4 bases, with the junction holding 0 bases beyond the gene matches. There are many counts of this clonotype. There is no known antigen for this receptor. Within one base of it there is no much larger clone, and no base qualities were kept. The research as a whole found: Clones that contracted from day 15 to 85 showed balanced CD4/CD8 phenotypes, whereas a second wave of clones that expanded from day 15 to 37 leaned towards CD4+. Some responding clones were detected in pre-infection memory, suggesting pre-existing cross-reactive memory T cells joined the SARS-CoV-2 response. Contracting CD4+ clones were found mainly in CM and EM memory subsets, while CD8+ clones were enriched in EMRA. SARS-CoV-2 specificity of the second-wave clones peaking on day 37 was not confirmed. Only a couple of mild cases were covered in the study, and larger cohorts including severe cases with pre-infection samples were considered necessary.

The rearranged segments are TRBV4-2 and TRBJ2-2, with TRBD2 identical over 7 junction bases. The TCR originated in a man between 18 and 35 years old who had mild COVID-19 (a few samples of this study predate the infection). The sample titles of this study are shuffled in the database, so cell type and time point are left out; the donor was told from shared clones. Specimen: PBMCs or a T cell subset sorted from them (not recorded which). The base sequence is TGTGCCAGCAGCCGGACTAGCACCGGGGAGCTGTTTTTT. This encodes CASSRTSTGELFF.